This TCR beta chain was observed in a study of cytomegalovirus exposure and HLA in healthy donors. Findings of the study overall: The authors later found TCR association rates varying by HLA locus, with DRB1 most and HLA-C fewest.

On this clone: Its target is not known.

A multiplex PCR was run with 60 Vbeta primers and 13 Jbeta primers. TCRdb keeps only in-frame clones here, not all; method: immunoSEQ multiplex PCR. This sample has some 190,000 clones, with around four fifths found just once. CDR3 length: 13 residues. Trimming shortened V by 1 base and J by 8 bases, and 14 bases separated the two germline ends. Germline V gene data show CDR1 as GTSNPN and CDR2 as SVGIG (reference sequence). V gene TRBV30 combines with J gene TRBJ1-2; D call uncertain. The receptor comes from a man aged 40-50 years in good health and CMV-seropositive. The source material was PBMCs. The CDR3 sequence is CAWSGYTAAGYTF. The CDR3 DNA follows: TGTGCCTGGAGTGGATACACCGCCGCAGGCTACACCTTC.